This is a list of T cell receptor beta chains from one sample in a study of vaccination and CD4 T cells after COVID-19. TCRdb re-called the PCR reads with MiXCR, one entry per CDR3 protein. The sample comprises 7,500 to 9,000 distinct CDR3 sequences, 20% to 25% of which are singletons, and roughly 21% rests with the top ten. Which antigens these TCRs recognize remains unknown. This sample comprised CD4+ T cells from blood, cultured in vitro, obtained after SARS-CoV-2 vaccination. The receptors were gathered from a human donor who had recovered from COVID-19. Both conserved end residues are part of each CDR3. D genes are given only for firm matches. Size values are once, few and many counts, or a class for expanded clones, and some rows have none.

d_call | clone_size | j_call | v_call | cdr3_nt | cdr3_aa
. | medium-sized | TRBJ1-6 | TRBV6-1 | TGTGCCAGCAGTGTCGGGGTCCGTAATTCACCCCTCCACTTT | CASSVGVRNSPLHF
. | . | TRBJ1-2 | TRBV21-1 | TGTGCCAGCAGCAAATACCCCTGGGGGGATCGGGTATATGGCTACACCTTC | CASSKYPWGDRVYGYTF
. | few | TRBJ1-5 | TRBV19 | TGTGCCAGTAGTATAGGGCATATGGGCAATCAGCCCCAGCATTTT | CASSIGHMGNQPQHF
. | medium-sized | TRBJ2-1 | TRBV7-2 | TGTGCCAGCAGCTTTGTGCACAATGAGCAGTTCTTC | CASSFVHNEQFF
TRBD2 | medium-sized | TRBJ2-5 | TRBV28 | TGTGCCAGCAGTTGGGGGACTAGGGGTCCCGAAGGCCAAGAGACCCAGTACTTC | CASSWGTRGPEGQETQYF
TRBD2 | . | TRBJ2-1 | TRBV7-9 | TGTGCCAGCAGCCCGACGGGACTAGTAATAGGCGAGCAGTTCTTC | CASSPTGLVIGEQFF
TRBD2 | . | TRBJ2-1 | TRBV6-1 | TGTGCCAGTGGACTAGCGGGCGTAAATGAGCAGTTCTTC | CASGLAGVNEQFF
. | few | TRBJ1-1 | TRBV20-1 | TGCAGTGCTAGCCAGACACCGAACACTGAAGCTTTCTTT | CSASQTPNTEAFF
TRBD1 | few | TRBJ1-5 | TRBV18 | TGTGCCAGCTCCGTGGGACAGGAGAATCAGCCCCAGCATTTT | CASSVGQENQPQHF
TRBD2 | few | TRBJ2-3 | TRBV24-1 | TGTGCCACCAGTGACCTGGGACTAGCGGGGGGGACAGATACGCAGTATTTT | CATSDLGLAGGTDTQYF
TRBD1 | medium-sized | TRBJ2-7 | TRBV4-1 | TGCGCCAGCAGCCGCGGACAGGATACCTCCTACGAGCAGTACTTC | CASSRGQDTSYEQYF
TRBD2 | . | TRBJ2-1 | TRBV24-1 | TGTGCCACCAGTGATCCTAGCGGGAGCACCTACAATGAGCAGTTCTTC | CATSDPSGSTYNEQFF
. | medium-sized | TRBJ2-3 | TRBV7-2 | TGTGCCAGCAGCTCAACAGTTAATACGCAGTATTTT | CASSSTVNTQYF
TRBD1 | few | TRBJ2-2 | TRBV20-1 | TGCAGTGCTGTACAGGGGGGGAACACCGGGGAGCTGTTTTTT | CSAVQGGNTGELFF
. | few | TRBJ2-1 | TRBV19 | TGTGCCAGTAGCCAGGGTTCGAGTGAGCAGTTCTTC | CASSQGSSEQFF
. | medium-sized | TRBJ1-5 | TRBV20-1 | TGCAGTGCTAGCGAACAGCCCCAGCATTTT | CSASEQPQHF
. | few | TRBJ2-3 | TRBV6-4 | TGTGCCAGCAGTGACTCTAGGGGGAGCACAGATACGCAGTATTTT | CASSDSRGSTDTQYF
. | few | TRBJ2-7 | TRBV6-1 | TGTGCCAGCAGCCGACAGAGACAAACCTACGAGCAGTACTTC | CASSRQRQTYEQYF
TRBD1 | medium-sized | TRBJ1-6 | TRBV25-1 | TGTGCCAGCAGTGATGGAGGGGGCGCTTATTCACCCCTCCACTTT | CASSDGGGAYSPLHF
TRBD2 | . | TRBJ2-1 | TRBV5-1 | TGCGCCAGCAGTGGATCTAGCGGGAGGAAAAGGAATGAGCAGTTCTTC | CASSGSSGRKRNEQFF
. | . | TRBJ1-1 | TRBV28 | TGTGCCAGCAGTTTATTTCGTAGGAACACTGAAGCTTTCTTT | CASSLFRRNTEAFF
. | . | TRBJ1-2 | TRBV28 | TGTGCCAGCAGTTCAGGGGTGCGTGGCTACACCTTC | CASSSGVRGYTF
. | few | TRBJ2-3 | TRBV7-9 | TGTGCCAGCAGCCAGACTCGAACAGATACGCAGTATTTT | CASSQTRTDTQYF
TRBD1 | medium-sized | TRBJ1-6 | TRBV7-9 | TGTGCCAGCAGCGTTCCAGGGGGAGGTTCACCCCTCCACTTT | CASSVPGGGSPLHF
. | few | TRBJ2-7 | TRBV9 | TGTGCCAGCAGCGGGTCACCGGGACCCGAGCACGAGCAGTACTTC | CASSGSPGPEHEQYF
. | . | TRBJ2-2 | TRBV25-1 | TGTGCCAGCAGAAGACAGGGAGGCGGGGAGCTGTTTTTT | CASRRQGGGELFF
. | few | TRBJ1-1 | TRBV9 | TGTGCCAGCAGCCTCCACGTAGGGGTCACTGAAGCTTTCTTT | CASSLHVGVTEAFF
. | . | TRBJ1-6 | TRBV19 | TGTGCCAGTAGGCGGGACACCAATTCACCCCTCCACTTT | CASRRDTNSPLHF
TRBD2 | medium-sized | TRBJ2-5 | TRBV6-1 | TGTGCCAGCAGTGAATTGGGGGGGATGCAAGAGACCCAGTACTTC | CASSELGGMQETQYF
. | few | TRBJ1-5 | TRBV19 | TGTGCCAGTAGTCAAATAGGGACGGGAGGATTGTATCAGCCCCAGCATTTT | CASSQIGTGGLYQPQHF
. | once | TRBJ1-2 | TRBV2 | TGTGCCAGCACCCGAGGATCCCACCGGGCTGGCTACACCTTC | CASTRGSHRAGYTF
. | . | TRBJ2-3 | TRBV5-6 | TGTGCCAGCAGCCTTACAAGGGAATATACGCAGTATTTT | CASSLTREYTQYF
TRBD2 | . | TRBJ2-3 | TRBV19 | TGTGCCAGTAGTCCGACTAGCGGCACAGATACGCAGTATTTT | CASSPTSGTDTQYF
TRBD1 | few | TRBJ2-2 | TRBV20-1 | TGCAGTGCTTTTAACAGGGGACCCGGGGAGCTGTTTTTT | CSAFNRGPGELFF
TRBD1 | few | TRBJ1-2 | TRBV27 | TGTGCCAGCAGTCCGCCGGGACAGGGGGCGAATGGCTACACCTTC | CASSPPGQGANGYTF
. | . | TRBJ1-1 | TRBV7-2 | TGTGCCAGCAGCGTGAGAAGAGAGAGGACTGAAGCTTTCTTT | CASSVRRERTEAFF
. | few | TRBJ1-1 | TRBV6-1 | TGTGCCAGCAGTGGCTCCGGCACTGAAGCTTTCTTT | CASSGSGTEAFF
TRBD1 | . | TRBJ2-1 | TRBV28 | TGTGCCAGCAGTTTCCGGGACAGGTCGATTGAGCAGTTCTTC | CASSFRDRSIEQFF